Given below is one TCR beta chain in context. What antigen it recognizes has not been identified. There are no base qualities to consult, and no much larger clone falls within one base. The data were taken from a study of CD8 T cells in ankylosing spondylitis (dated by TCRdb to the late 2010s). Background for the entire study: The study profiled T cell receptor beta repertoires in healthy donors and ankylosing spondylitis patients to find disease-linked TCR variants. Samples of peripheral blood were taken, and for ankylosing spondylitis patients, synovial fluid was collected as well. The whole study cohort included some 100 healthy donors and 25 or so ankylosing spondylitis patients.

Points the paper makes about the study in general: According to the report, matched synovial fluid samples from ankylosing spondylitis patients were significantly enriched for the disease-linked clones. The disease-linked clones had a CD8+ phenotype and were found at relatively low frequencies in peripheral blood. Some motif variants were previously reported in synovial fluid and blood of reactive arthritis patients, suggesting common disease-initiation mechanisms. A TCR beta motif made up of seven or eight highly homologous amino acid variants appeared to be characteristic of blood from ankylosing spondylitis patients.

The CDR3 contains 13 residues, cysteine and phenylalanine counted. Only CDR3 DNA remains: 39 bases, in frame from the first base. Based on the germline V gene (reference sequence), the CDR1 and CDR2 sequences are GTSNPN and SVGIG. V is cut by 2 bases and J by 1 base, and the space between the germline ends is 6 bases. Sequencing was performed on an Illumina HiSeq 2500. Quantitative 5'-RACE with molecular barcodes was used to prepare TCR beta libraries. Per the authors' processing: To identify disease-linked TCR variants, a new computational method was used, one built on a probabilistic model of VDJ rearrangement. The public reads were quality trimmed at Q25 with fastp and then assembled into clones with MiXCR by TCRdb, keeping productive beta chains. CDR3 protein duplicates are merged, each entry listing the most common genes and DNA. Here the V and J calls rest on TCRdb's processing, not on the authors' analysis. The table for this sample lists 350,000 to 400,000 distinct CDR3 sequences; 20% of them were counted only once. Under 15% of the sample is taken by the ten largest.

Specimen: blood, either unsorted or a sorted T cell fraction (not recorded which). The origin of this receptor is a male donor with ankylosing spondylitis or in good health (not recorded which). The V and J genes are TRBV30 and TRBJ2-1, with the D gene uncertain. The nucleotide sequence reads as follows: TGTGCCTGGAGTCCTGAATCCTACAATGAGCAGTTCTTC. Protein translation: CAWSPESYNEQFF.